This T cell receptor (beta chain) comes out of a study of T cell responses to AZD1222 COVID-19 vaccine. Looked up from germline, CDR1 is LNHDA and CDR2 is SQIVND (reference sequence). The CDR3 is made up of 12 amino acids. V shed 10 bases, J shed 5 bases, and the junction held 4 bases outside the gene matches. Study-wide results and limits: Baseline testing showed seropositivity in only six or seven AZD1222 recipients. CD4 TCRs associated with vaccination spanned spike, dominating at 160-218 and 743-854. Donors skewed white British and female; clonal diversity was possibly underestimated.

Sequenced by immunoSEQ multiplex PCR; TCRdb stores in-frame clones only, minus some. The sample includes roughly 170,000 clones, roughly 92% seen only once; the top ten take approximately 1.5%. On this clone itself: Its specificity is unknown.

Sequencing used peripheral blood, obtained 28 days after the second AZD1222 dose. The TCR sequence derives from an adult who received the AZD1222 COVID-19 vaccine. This chain joins TRBV19 and TRBJ1-1, with 10 positions matching TRBD1. CDR3 loop: CATGTGDTEAFF. Written as DNA, the CDR3 is TGTGCCACCGGGACAGGGGATACTGAAGCTTTCTTT.